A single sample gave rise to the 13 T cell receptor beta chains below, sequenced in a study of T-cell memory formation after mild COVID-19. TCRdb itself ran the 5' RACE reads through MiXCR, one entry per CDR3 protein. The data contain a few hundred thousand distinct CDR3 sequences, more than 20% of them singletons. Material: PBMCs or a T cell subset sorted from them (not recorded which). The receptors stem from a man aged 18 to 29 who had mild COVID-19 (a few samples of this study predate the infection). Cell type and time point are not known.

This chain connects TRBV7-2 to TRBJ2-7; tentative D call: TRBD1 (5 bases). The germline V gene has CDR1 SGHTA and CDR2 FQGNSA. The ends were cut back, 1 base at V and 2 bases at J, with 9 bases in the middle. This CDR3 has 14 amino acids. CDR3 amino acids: CASSLVREAYEQYF. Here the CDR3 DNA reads TGTGCCAGCAGCTTAGTCAGGGAAGCCTACGAGCAGTACTTC.

The CDR3 protein is CASSYSSVGGNEQFF. The CDR3 region has the DNA TGTGCCAGCAGTTATAGCAGCGTGGGGGGGAATGAGCAGTTCTTC. The chain is built from TRBV6-5 and TRBJ2-1; 7 positions agree with TRBD2. V lost 3 bases and J lost 7; bases outside the gene matches: 9. There are 15 residues in the CDR3. Germline V CDR1 and CDR2: MNHEY, SVGAGI.

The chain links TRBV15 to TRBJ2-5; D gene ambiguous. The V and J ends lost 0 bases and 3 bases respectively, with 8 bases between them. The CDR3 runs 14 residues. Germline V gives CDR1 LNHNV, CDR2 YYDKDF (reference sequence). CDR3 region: CATSRDASKETQYF. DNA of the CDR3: TGTGCCACCAGCAGAGACGCATCTAAAGAGACCCAGTACTTC.

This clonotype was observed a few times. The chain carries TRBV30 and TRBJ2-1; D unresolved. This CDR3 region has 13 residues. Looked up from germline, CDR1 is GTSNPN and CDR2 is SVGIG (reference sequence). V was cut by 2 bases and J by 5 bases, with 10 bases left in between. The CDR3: CAWSRNRDNEQFF. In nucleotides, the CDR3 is TGTGCCTGGAGTAGGAATCGGGACAATGAGCAGTTCTTC.

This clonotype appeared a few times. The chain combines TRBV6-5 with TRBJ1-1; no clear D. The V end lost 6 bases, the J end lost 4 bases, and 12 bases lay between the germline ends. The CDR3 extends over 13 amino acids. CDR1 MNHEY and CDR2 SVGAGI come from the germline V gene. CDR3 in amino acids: CASSQPGPTEAFF. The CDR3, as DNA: TGTGCCAGCAGCCAGCCCGGTCCCACTGAAGCTTTCTTT.

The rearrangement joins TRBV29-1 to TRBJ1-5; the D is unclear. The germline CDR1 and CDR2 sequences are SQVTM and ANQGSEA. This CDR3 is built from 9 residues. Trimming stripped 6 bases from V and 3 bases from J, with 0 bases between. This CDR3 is CSVNQPQHF. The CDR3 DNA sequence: TGCAGCGTCAATCAGCCCCAGCATTTT.

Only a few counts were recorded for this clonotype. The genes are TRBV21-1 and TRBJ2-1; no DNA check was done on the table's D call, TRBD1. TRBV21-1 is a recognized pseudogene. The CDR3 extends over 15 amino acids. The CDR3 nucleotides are TGTGCCAGCAGCGGACCGGGACAGGAATCTCATGAGCAGTTCTTC. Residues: CASSGPGQESHEQFF.

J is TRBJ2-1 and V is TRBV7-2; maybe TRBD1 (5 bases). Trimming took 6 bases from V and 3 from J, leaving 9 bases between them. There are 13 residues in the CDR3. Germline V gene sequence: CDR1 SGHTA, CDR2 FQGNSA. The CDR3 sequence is CASRAGNYNEQFF. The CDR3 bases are TGTGCCAGCAGGGCAGGGAACTACAATGAGCAGTTCTTC. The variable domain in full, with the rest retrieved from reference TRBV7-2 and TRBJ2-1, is GAGVSQSPSNKVTEKGKDVELRCDPISGHTALYWYRQSLGQGLEFLIYFQGNSAPDKSGLPSDRFSAERTGGSVSTLTIQRTQQEDSAVYLCASRAGNYNEQFFGPGTRLTVL.

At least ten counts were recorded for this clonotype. DNA of the CDR3: TGTGCCAGCAGCCTCGACAGGGGCAACTATGGCTACACCTTC. Amino acid sequence: CASSLDRGNYGYTF. The chain combines TRBV12-3 or TRBV12-4 with TRBJ1-2, with 8 bases identical to TRBD1. This CDR3 is 14 amino acids long. After removal of 6 bases from V and 2 bases from J, the junction contained 5 bases not matched to a gene.

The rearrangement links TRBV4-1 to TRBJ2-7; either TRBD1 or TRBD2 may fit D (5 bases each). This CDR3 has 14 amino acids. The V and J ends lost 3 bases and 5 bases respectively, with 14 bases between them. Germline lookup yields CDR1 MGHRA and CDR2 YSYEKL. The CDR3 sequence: CASSQPGTPDEQYV. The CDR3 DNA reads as TGCGCCAGCAGCCAGCCCGGGACCCCGGACGAGCAGTACGTC.

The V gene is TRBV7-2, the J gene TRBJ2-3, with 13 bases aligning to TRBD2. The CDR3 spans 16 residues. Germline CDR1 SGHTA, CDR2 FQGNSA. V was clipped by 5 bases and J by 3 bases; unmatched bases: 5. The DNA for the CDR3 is TGTGCCAGCAGCCCCCCGACTAGCGGGGGGACAGATACGCAGTATTTT. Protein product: CASSPPTSGGTDTQYF.

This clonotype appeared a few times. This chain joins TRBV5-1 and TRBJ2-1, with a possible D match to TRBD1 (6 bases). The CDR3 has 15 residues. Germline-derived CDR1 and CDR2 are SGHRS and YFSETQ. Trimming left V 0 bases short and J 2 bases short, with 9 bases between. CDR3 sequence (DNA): TGCGCCAGCAGCTTGGAGGCAGGGGCCTACAATGAGCAGTTCTTC. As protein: CASSLEAGAYNEQFF.

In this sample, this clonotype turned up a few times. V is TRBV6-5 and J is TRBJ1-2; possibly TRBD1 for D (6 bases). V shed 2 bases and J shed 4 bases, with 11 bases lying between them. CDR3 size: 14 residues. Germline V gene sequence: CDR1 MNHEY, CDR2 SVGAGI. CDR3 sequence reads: CASSYGGRSYGYTF. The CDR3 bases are TGTGCCAGCAGTTACGGGGGGCGCAGCTATGGCTACACCTTC.